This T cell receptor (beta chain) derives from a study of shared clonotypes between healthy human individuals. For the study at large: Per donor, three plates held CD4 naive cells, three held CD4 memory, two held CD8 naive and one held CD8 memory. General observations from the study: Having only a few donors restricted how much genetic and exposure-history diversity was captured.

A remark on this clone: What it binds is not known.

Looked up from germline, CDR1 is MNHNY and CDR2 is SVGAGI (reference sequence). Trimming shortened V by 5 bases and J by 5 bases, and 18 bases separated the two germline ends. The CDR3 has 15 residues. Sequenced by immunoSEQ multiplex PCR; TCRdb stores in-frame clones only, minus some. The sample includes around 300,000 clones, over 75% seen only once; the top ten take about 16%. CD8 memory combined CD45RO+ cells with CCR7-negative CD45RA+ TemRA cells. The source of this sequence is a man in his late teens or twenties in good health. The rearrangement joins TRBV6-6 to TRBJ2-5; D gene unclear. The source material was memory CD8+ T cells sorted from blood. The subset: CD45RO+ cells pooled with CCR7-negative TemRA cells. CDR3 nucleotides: TGTGCCAGCAGTCAGGCCCTTGTGGCCGGGGAGACCCAGTACTTC. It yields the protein CASSQALVAGETQYF.